These 31 T cell receptor beta chains share one sample of origin, sequenced in a study of blood T cell repertoires in COVID-19. Sequencing was performed with immunoSEQ multiplex PCR; in TCRdb, only in-frame clones are kept and a portion is missing. The data hold some 300,000 clones, with over 75% observed a single time. The source material was PBMCs or T cells enriched from blood (not recorded which). These receptors originate from a woman between 25 and 40 years old who had recovered from COVID-19.

This clone has only one observation. The chain is built from TRBV28 and TRBJ2-7; 8 nucleotides align to TRBD1. Losses at the gene ends were 2 bases for V and 7 bases for J; bases not matched to a gene: 19. Germline V gene sequence: CDR1 MDHEN, CDR2 SYDVKM. The CDR3 extends over 18 amino acids. Here the CDR3 reads CASSLVGGRDRSVGEQYF. DNA of the CDR3: TGTGCCAGCAGTTTAGTAGGAGGCCGGGACAGGTCCGTGGGGGAGCAGTACTTC.

V is TRBV30 and J is TRBJ1-1; weak D call: TRBD1 (5 bases). The V gene's germline CDR1 is GTSNPN and CDR2 SVGIG (reference sequence). Trimming cost V 3 bases and J 5 bases, with 16 bases left between them. The CDR3 spans 14 residues. The CDR3 nucleotides read TGTGCCTGGAGCGAACTCGGGGGGAGTACTGAAGCTTTCTTT. As protein: CAWSELGGSTEAFF.

V is TRBV7-8 and J is TRBJ1-4; D is ambiguous. The CDR3 contains 12 residues. V lost 10 bases and J 7 bases, leaving 13 bases between the germline ends. The germline V gene has CDR1 SGHVS and CDR2 FQNEAQ. CDR3 residues: CATRRAGEKLFF. The CDR3 DNA reads as TGTGCCACGAGGCGGGCTGGTGAAAAACTGTTTTTT.

This clone was picked up one time. V usage is TRBV18 and J usage is TRBJ2-2; possibly TRBD2 for D (5 bases). Germline V gene lookup returns CDR1 KGHSH and CDR2 LQKENI. V was trimmed by 5 bases and J by 4 bases, leaving 23 bases between them. The length of the CDR3 is 18 residues. This chain's CDR3 is CASSSAGEGTSTTGELFF. The CDR3 nucleotides read TGTGCCAGCTCATCAGCAGGAGAGGGTACGTCCACCACCGGGGAGCTGTTTTTT.

This clone was found once. V gene TRBV7-2 combines with J gene TRBJ2-1, with 11 nucleotides matching TRBD2. The CDR3 runs to 15 residues. CDR1 SGHTA and CDR2 FQGNSA come from the germline V gene. With 0 bases clipped from V and 7 bases from J, the junction kept 2 bases outside the gene matches. The CDR3 region is CASSLALAGVNEQFF. CDR3 nucleotides: TGTGCCAGCAGCTTAGCACTAGCGGGAGTGAATGAGCAGTTCTTC. Looking up the rest from reference TRBV7-2 and TRBJ2-1 gives the full variable domain: GAGVSQSPSNKVTEKGKDVELRCDPISGHTALYWYRQSLGQGLEFLIYFQGNSAPDKSGLPSDRFSAERTGGSVSTLTIQRTQQEDSAVYLCASSLALAGVNEQFFGPGTRLTVL.

The chain combines TRBV28 with TRBJ1-4; no firm D call. The ends were cut back, 2 bases at V and 7 bases at J, with 11 bases in the middle. This CDR3 has 14 residues. Germline CDR1 MDHEN, CDR2 SYDVKM. The CDR3 DNA reads as TGTGCCAGCAGTTTAGCTCCGGGGATTGAAAAACTGTTTTTT. Its translation is CASSLAPGIEKLFF.

The chain combines TRBV19 with TRBJ1-4; D gene unclear. Trimming took 9 bases from V and 4 from J, leaving 12 bases between them. Germline V CDR1 and CDR2: LNHDA, SQIVND (reference sequence). The CDR3 loop spans 13 amino acids. CDR3 loop: CASATRFNEKLFF. The CDR3 DNA sequence: TGTGCCAGCGCGACCAGGTTTAATGAAAAACTGTTTTTT.

J is TRBJ2-7 and V is TRBV5-8; possible D gene TRBD2, 6 bases. The V end was cut by 0 bases, the J end by 2 bases, with 12 bases between. In germline, CDR1 is SGHTS, CDR2 YDEGEE. This CDR3 is 15 amino acids long. In DNA, the CDR3 is TGTGCCAGCAGCTTGGGGAGGGCCAGCACCTACGAGCAGTACTTC. Translating it yields CASSLGRASTYEQYF.

This clone was seen a single time. The CDR3 DNA follows: TGTGCCAGCAGTTTGGGAGTCACCGGGGAGCTGTTTTTT. Protein product: CASSLGVTGELFF. The chain carries TRBV28 and TRBJ2-2; D perhaps matches TRBD2 (5 bases). Germline CDR1 MDHEN, CDR2 SYDVKM. This CDR3 has 13 residues. V was cut by 3 bases and J by 4 bases, with 6 bases left in between.

V is TRBV4-2 and J is TRBJ1-5; 7 bases match TRBD1. V lost 0 bases and J lost 2; bases outside the gene matches: 7. This CDR3 has 17 residues. Germline-derived CDR1 and CDR2 are LGHNA and YNFKEQ. The CDR3 region has the DNA TGTGCCAGCAGCCAAGACGAGAGGGGGCTAGGCAATCAGCCCCAGCATTTT. This gives the protein CASSQDERGLGNQPQHF.

V gene TRBV28 combines with J gene TRBJ2-3; the D gene is possibly TRBD2 (6 bases). V was cut by 7 bases and J by 3 bases, with 17 bases left in between. Germline CDR1 is MDHEN and CDR2 is SYDVKM. The CDR3 contains 15 residues. The CDR3 region has the DNA TGTGCCAGCACCTCCACAGCGGAGGGGACAGATACGCAGTATTTT. Its protein is CASTSTAEGTDTQYF.

The chain couples TRBV30 to TRBJ1-1; tentative D call: TRBD1 (6 bases). V lost 2 bases to trimming and J lost 6 bases, with 25 bases between them. CDR1 is GTSNPN and CDR2 is SVGIG in the germline V gene (reference sequence). There are 17 residues in the CDR3. The CDR3 here is CAWSTLGGKTVSSEAFF. CDR3 DNA sequence: TGTGCCTGGAGTACCCTTGGGGGCAAGACTGTTTCGTCTGAAGCTTTCTTT.

J is TRBJ1-1 and V is TRBV9; TRBD1 aligns across 9 bases. The germline V gene encodes CDR1 SGDLS and CDR2 YYNGEE. The trim removed 3 bases at V and 1 base at J, leaving 10 bases unmatched. This CDR3 region has 17 residues. CDR3: CASSAGQGRMGNTEAFF. The CDR3, as DNA: TGTGCCAGCAGCGCGGGACAGGGCCGGATGGGGAACACTGAAGCTTTCTTT.

The DNA for the CDR3 is TGTGCCAGCACAAAGGGACAGGGGAACGTTCAGCCCCAGCATTTT. Translation gives CASTKGQGNVQPQHF. The chain combines TRBV6-5 with TRBJ1-5; TRBD1 matches at 10 bases. CDR1 and CDR2 (germline): MNHEY, SVGAGI. The V and J ends lost 7 bases and 6 bases, in that order; junction bases with no gene match: 9. CDR3 length: 15 amino acids.

The chain joins TRBV3-1 (or the pseudogene TRBV3-2) to TRBJ2-3; D is ambiguous. The V gene's germline CDR1 is LGHDT and CDR2 YNNKEL (reference sequence). This CDR3 has 16 amino acids. Trimming cost V 1 base and J 0 bases, with 11 bases left between them. The CDR3 nucleotides are TGTGCCAGCAGCCAAGGGCCAGAACCTAGCACAGATACGCAGTATTTT. Protein sequence: CASSQGPEPSTDTQYF.

A few counts support this clone. The chain is built from TRBV7-2 and TRBJ1-2; D gene unclear. The CDR3 runs to 14 residues. The V gene's germline CDR1 is SGHTA and CDR2 FQGNSA. The V gene lost 1 base and the J gene lost 0 bases, with 6 bases spanning the gap. This CDR3 is CASSLGLANYGYTF. The CDR3 coding sequence is TGTGCCAGCAGCTTAGGGTTAGCTAACTATGGCTACACCTTC.

The gene calls are TRBV19 and TRBJ2-3; 7 bases map to TRBD1. The CDR3 length is 16 residues. Germline V gene data show CDR1 as LNHDA and CDR2 as SQIVND (reference sequence). Trimming took 4 bases from V and 3 from J; bases not matched to a gene: 10. This chain's CDR3 is CASSKSVTGRTDTQYF. CDR3 DNA: TGTGCCAGTAGTAAGAGTGTGACAGGGAGAACAGATACGCAGTATTTT.

CDR3 nucleotides: TGTGCCACCAGTGACGACGGAGGCGCCTTTCGCGGGAGCGTGATCACAGATACGCAGTATTTT. Translated: CATSDDGGAFRGSVITDTQYF. The chain carries TRBV24-1 and TRBJ2-3, with TRBD2 matching over 7 bases. The CDR3 is made up of 21 amino acids. Germline V CDR1 and CDR2: KGHDR, SFDVKD. Unmatched junction bases numbered 23, after V lost 4 bases and J lost 2 bases.

The V and J genes are TRBV11-3 and TRBJ2-3, with 12 bases identical to TRBD2. Trimming removed 2 bases from V and 6 bases from J; junction bases left unmatched: 6. Germline CDR1 and CDR2: SGHNT and YENEEA. This CDR3 has 16 amino acids. CDR3 nucleotide sequence: TGTGCCAGCAGCTTACAAGGGACTAGCGGGTCTGATACGCAGTATTTT. Translating it yields CASSLQGTSGSDTQYF.

The table lists this clone with a count of one. The CDR3 is CASSPPGEGSWEQYF. The CDR3 nucleotides are TGTGCCAGTAGTCCCCCCGGGGAAGGCTCCTGGGAGCAGTACTTC. V gene TRBV19 combines with J gene TRBJ2-7; tentative D call: TRBD2 (5 bases). The CDR3 covers 15 residues. CDR1 is LNHDA and CDR2 is SQIVND in the germline V gene (reference sequence). Trimming stripped 5 bases from V and 7 bases from J, with 21 bases between. Filled out from reference TRBV19 and TRBJ2-7, the complete variable domain reads DGGITQSPKYLFRKEGQNVTLSCEQNLNHDAMYWYRQDPGQGLRLIYYSQIVNDFQKGDIAEGYSVSREKKESFPLTVTSAQKNPTAFYLCASSPPGEGSWEQYFGPGTRLTVT.

The gene calls are TRBV5-4 and TRBJ2-3; TRBD2 agrees at 8 bases. J was trimmed by 0 bases and V by 3 bases; bases with no gene match: 6. The germline CDR1 and CDR2 sequences are SGHNT and YYREEE (reference sequence). The CDR3 contains 16 residues. CDR3 protein: CASSSGGHPSTDTQYF. DNA of the CDR3: TGTGCCAGCAGCTCGGGGGGGCACCCTAGCACAGATACGCAGTATTTT. Full variable domain (outside the CDR3, taken from reference TRBV5-4 and TRBJ2-3): ETGVTQSPTHLIKTRGQQVTLRCSSQSGHNTVSWYQQALGQGPQFIFQYYREEENGRGNFPPRFSGLQFPNYSSELNVNALELDDSALYLCASSSGGHPSTDTQYFGPGTRLTVL.

The CDR3 sequence is CASSTDRVLDGYTF. CDR3 sequence (DNA): TGCGCCAGCAGCACGGACAGGGTTTTGGATGGCTACACCTTC. The chain couples TRBV5-1 to TRBJ1-2; 8 bases line up with TRBD1. This CDR3 has 14 amino acids. J was trimmed by 6 bases and V by 4 bases; bases with no gene match: 8. Germline lookup yields CDR1 SGHRS and CDR2 YFSETQ.

This clone is a singleton in its sample. J is TRBJ2-1 and V is TRBV7-3, with 13 bases matching TRBD2. V lost 0 bases to trimming and J lost 8 bases; unmatched junction nucleotides: 10. CDR1 and CDR2 from the germline V gene are SGHTA and FQGTGA. The CDR3 contains 18 residues. The CDR3 here is CASSLTVRGLAGSDEQFF. The CDR3 bases are TGTGCCAGCAGCTTAACGGTGCGGGGACTAGCGGGATCGGATGAGCAGTTCTTC.

The genes are TRBV3-1 (or the pseudogene TRBV3-2) and TRBJ2-1; 7 bases match TRBD1. V lost 9 bases, J lost 4 bases, and 9 bases stayed unmatched. Germline loops: CDR1 LGHDT, CDR2 YNNKEL (reference sequence). This CDR3 has 14 amino acids. CDR3 nucleotide sequence: TGTGCCAGTCGAGGGGGCTCCACATACAATGAGCAGTTCTTC. Its translation: CASRGGSTYNEQFF.

The rearrangement links TRBV7-2 to TRBJ2-1, with 8 nucleotides matching TRBD2. Germline V gene lookup returns CDR1 SGHTA and CDR2 FQGNSA. The CDR3 totals 15 residues. V dropped 1 base and J dropped 9; count of bases not matched to a gene: 8. Here the CDR3 reads CASSLVAGTTGEQFF. DNA for the CDR3: TGTGCCAGCAGCTTAGTAGCGGGGACTACTGGTGAGCAGTTCTTC.

The chain is built from TRBV4-1 and TRBJ2-1; 16 bases align to TRBD2. The V gene end was trimmed by 4 bases and the J gene end by 10 bases; junction bases not matched to a gene: 19. Germline V gives CDR1 MGHRA, CDR2 YSYEKL. CDR3 length equals 20 residues. CDR3 in amino acids: CASSPIPGLAGGPSSGEQFF. CDR3 bases: TGCGCCAGCAGCCCTATTCCGGGACTAGCGGGAGGGCCCTCCTCAGGCGAGCAGTTCTTC.

The V gene is TRBV11-3, the J gene TRBJ2-7, with 7 bases aligning to TRBD1. This CDR3 is 14 amino acids long. Unmatched junction bases numbered 12, after V lost 5 bases and J lost 8 bases. Germline CDR1 is SGHNT and CDR2 is YENEEA. DNA for the CDR3: TGTGCCAGCAGCAACCCGGACAGGAACCTCCAGCAGTACTTC. Amino acids: CASSNPDRNLQQYF.

The chain is built from TRBV6-1 and TRBJ1-2, with 8 nucleotides matching TRBD1. The CDR3 sequence is 14 residues long. V shed 3 bases and J 6 bases; nucleotides not matched to a gene: 6. Looked up from germline, CDR1 is MNHNS and CDR2 is SASEGT. The CDR3 is CASSESQGANGYTF. The CDR3 DNA reads TGTGCCAGCAGTGAGTCCCAGGGGGCTAATGGCTACACCTTC.

This rearrangement joins TRBV9 to TRBJ1-2; 7 positions match TRBD1. J gave up 4 bases and V 0 bases, and 3 bases lay outside the gene matches. The CDR3 covers 14 residues. Germline CDR1 and CDR2: SGDLS and YYNGEE. The CDR3 coding sequence is TGTGCCAGCAGCGTAGAGGGACAGTTCTATGGCTACACCTTC. Its protein is CASSVEGQFYGYTF.

The rearrangement joins TRBV15 to TRBJ1-3; TRBD1 aligns across 7 bases. With 3 bases clipped from V and 0 bases from J, the junction kept 14 bases outside the gene matches. CDR1 and CDR2 (germline): LNHNV, YYDKDF (reference sequence). The CDR3 spans 19 residues. The CDR3 DNA sequence: TGTGCCACCAGCAGGTCAATGCACCGGGACAGCCGCTCTGGAAACACCATATATTTT. Its protein product is CATSRSMHRDSRSGNTIYF.

The rearrangement uses TRBV6-2 or TRBV6-3 and TRBJ2-1; no definite D call. This CDR3 is 15 amino acids long. Looked up from germline, CDR1 is MNHEY and CDR2 is SVGEGT. Deletions cut 0 bases from V and 0 bases from J, with 6 bases between. CDR3 loop: CASSYSPSSYNEQFF. CDR3 DNA: TGTGCCAGCAGTTACTCACCTAGCTCCTACAATGAGCAGTTCTTC.